This T cell receptor (beta chain) is drawn from a study of shared clonotypes between healthy human individuals (dated by TCRdb to the early 2020s). Broadly, across the study: The cohort included three men and a couple of women between 18 and 49 years of age. Per donor, three plates each were used for CD4 naive and CD4 memory, two for CD8 naive, and one for CD8 memory. The study deeply sequenced blood TCR repertoires of about five healthy adults to estimate repertoire size and the extent of clonotype sharing between individuals. To increase sequencing depth and limit assay-specific biases, TCR repertoire library preparation and sequencing were carried out by different laboratories using diverse techniques. Per donor, leukapheresis produced somewhere between about 0.85 and 10 billion PBMCs.

At the junction V is shortened by 8 bases and J by 4 bases; bases outside the gene matches: 11. The CDR3 has 15 amino acids, counting the end cysteine and phenylalanine. The DNA shown is the 45-base CDR3, in frame from base 1. The germline V gene (reference sequence) gives CDR1 as MNHNY and CDR2 as SVGAGI. With regard to this clone: Its specific antigen is unknown. No much larger clone is present one base from it, and per-base qualities are unavailable.

Using the deep immunoSEQ assay, multiplex PCR amplified TCR CDR3 regions from genomic DNA. Genomic DNA extracted from each cell subset was distributed evenly over all wells of several immunoSEQ 96-well plates, and each plate served as one replicate. For sorted subsets, approximately 210 ng genomic DNA, equal to 25,000 to 35,000 T cell genomes, was loaded into each replicate PCR. Purified libraries were measured with a Qubit 3.0 fluorometer, size-checked on a Bioanalyzer 2100, and measured again with the KAPA Library Quantification kit. Every immunoSEQ 96-well plate was sequenced on a separate single-read 150-cycle Illumina NextSeq 550 flow cell. For the original study's pipeline: Because the immunoSEQ output held only junctional sequences and lacked quality scores, the filtering could not match the filtering applied to full-length reads. Sequences were annotated with PyIR, a Python wrapper for IgBLAST v1.9, using IMGT germline references to assign V/J genes and CDR3. Reads were removed for weak V/J assignments (E-value above 1e-6), missing CDR3, stop codons, out-of-frame junctions, or ambiguous translated residues. V3J clonotypes were defined as sequences sharing an identical inferred V gene, J gene, and CDR3 amino acid sequence. The percentage overlap between two repertoires was calculated by dividing the number of shared unique clonotypes by the size of the smaller repertoire. Richness of each repertoire was evaluated using RTK rarefaction, the Chao1 estimator, and Recon v2.1 estimates of unobserved clonotypes. For all TCRbeta clonotypes obtained by the gDNA method from four donors, generation probabilities were computed with OLGA. This is the immuneACCESS table as TCRdb keeps it, with only in-frame sequences that have V and J called. A part of the clones is gone; compared with another copy, unresolved V genes explain less than half, and the rest is unexplained. V, J and clone size reflect that table, while D and trimming were determined from the DNA. This sample holds nearly 1 million clones; approximately 76% were observed only once. The ten biggest clones cover over 1.3% of the sample.

Healthy HIV-negative adults with no recently reported acute infections or vaccinations were included as donors. All donors were Caucasian adults living in Nashville, Tennessee, USA. CD4+ T cells were enriched through magnetic negative selection, after which naive cells were positively selected on CD45RA and the remaining negative fraction served as the memory subset. Blood was obtained by leukapheresis, after which PBMCs were separated by Ficoll-Histopaque density gradient centrifugation and cryopreserved in liquid nitrogen vapor phase. Analytical flow cytometry was used to check the purity and quantity of every magnetically sorted T cell population. From each sorted fraction, genomic DNA was isolated and quantified by UV absorbance on a Nanodrop 2000c. What the authors observed across the whole study: Clonotypes shared by all four sorted-subset donors showed higher generation probabilities than non-shared clonotypes. Sampling was limited to blood, and TCR repertoires in tissue likely differ from TCR repertoires in blood. Sharing across a few donors was observed for roughly 5.4% of naive CD4, 3.5% of naive CD8, over 2% of memory CD4, and roughly 0.4% of memory CD8 clonotypes. Because the study included only a small number of donors, the genetic and exposure-history diversity represented was limited. Based on pairwise subsampling, the degree of clonotype sharing among donors was expected to be affected by sequencing depth. Estimated clonotype richness was generally larger for naive than for memory subsets. Rarefaction of sorted-subset datasets indicated incomplete sequencing despite the large sequencing depth.

Sequencing was done on a sample of memory CD4+ T cells sorted from blood. In the paper's terms, the cell subset or site label means: CD45RA-negative fraction. This clonotype was sampled from a man younger than 30 in good health. The rearrangement joined TRBV6-6 to TRBJ1-5; 7 bases in the middle match TRBD1. The nucleotide sequence reads TGTGCCAGCTTTAATTCCGGGACAGAGAATCAGCCCCAGCATTTT. Its translation reads: CASFNSGTENQPQHF.